These 26 T cell receptor beta chains were sequenced from one sample in a study of CD8 T cells in ankylosing spondylitis. Using its own MiXCR run on the 5' RACE reads, TCRdb lists one record per CDR3 protein. The data show 200,000 to 250,000 distinct CDR3 sequences, around 10% seen once. Specimen: blood, either unsorted or a sorted T cell fraction (not recorded which). Receptors were obtained from a male donor with ankylosing spondylitis or in good health (not recorded which).

This clonotype was seen repeatedly, ten times or more. The CDR3 region is CASSTYDSVKGYTF. The CDR3 DNA reads TGTGCCAGCAGTACTTACGATTCGGTAAAGGGCTACACCTTC. This chain joins TRBV9 and TRBJ1-2, with D unresolved. Trimming shortened V by 5 bases and J by 8 bases, and 19 bases separated the two germline ends. The CDR3 length is 14 residues. Germline V gene sequence: CDR1 SGDLS, CDR2 YYNGEE.

This clonotype was observed at least ten times. V and J are TRBV5-1 and TRBJ2-1, with 12 bases identical to TRBD2. From germline, CDR1 is SGHRS and CDR2 YFSETQ. CDR3 length: 14 residues. Trimming at V came to 4 bases and at J to 9 bases, leaving 5 bases not matched to a gene. The CDR3 protein is CASSLAGGLSEQFF. CDR3 DNA: TGCGCCAGCAGCCTAGCGGGGGGGCTGAGTGAGCAGTTCTTC.

This clonotype has a count of ten or more. The rearrangement joins TRBV12-3 or TRBV12-4 to TRBJ1-5; 7 bases match TRBD1. The V and J ends lost 6 bases and 8 bases, in that order; junction bases with no gene match: 7. The CDR3 contains 13 residues. CDR3 amino acids: CASSPGQPEPQHF. The CDR3 nucleotides read TGTGCCAGCAGCCCGGGACAGCCTGAGCCCCAGCATTTT.

This clonotype was recorded many times. The V call is TRBV5-8, the J call TRBJ1-2; 9 bases align to TRBD1. The CDR3 has 14 amino acids. Germline V gene sequence: CDR1 SGHTS, CDR2 YDEGEE. Trimming at V came to 2 bases and at J to 8 bases, leaving 7 bases not matched to a gene. As DNA, the CDR3 is TGTGCCAGCAGCTTCCCGGGACAGGGTGGCGGCTACACCTTC. Translation: CASSFPGQGGGYTF.

The table lists this clonotype with many counts. The chain carries TRBV5-1 and TRBJ2-1; 12 bases map to TRBD2. CDR3 size: 14 residues. Germline loops: CDR1 SGHRS, CDR2 YFSETQ. Trimming took 8 bases from V and 5 from J; bases not matched to a gene: 5. The CDR3, as DNA: TGCGCCAGTACTAGCGGGGGGCAGGACAATGAGCAGTTCTTC. Translation gives CASTSGGQDNEQFF.

In its sample, this clonotype was seen many times. The J gene is TRBJ2-7, the V gene TRBV20-1; D is undetermined. V was trimmed by 5 bases and J by 5 bases, leaving 10 bases between them. Per the germline V gene, CDR1 is DFQATT and CDR2 is SNEGSKA (reference sequence). This CDR3 has 11 residues. CDR3 sequence reads: CSARDRNEQYF. In DNA form, the CDR3 reads TGCAGTGCTCGCGACCGGAACGAGCAGTACTTC.

This clonotype was seen only a few times. J is TRBJ2-1 and V is TRBV11-3; D unclear. From germline, CDR1 is SGHNT and CDR2 YENEEA. This CDR3 has 13 residues. Trimming pared 4 bases from V and 4 bases from J, leaving 8 bases between. The DNA for the CDR3 is TGTGCCAGCAGCTCGACTCTATACAATGAGCAGTTCTTC. It specifies CASSSTLYNEQFF.

The rearrangement joins TRBV9 to TRBJ1-1, with D unclear. The CDR3 totals 14 residues. Trimming took off 4 bases at V and 2 bases at J, with 12 bases between the two ends. Per germline, CDR1 SGDLS and CDR2 YYNGEE. The CDR3 sequence: CASSPEELNTEAFF. The CDR3 DNA reads as TGTGCCAGCAGCCCAGAGGAACTAAACACTGAAGCTTTCTTT.

This clonotype was seen at least ten times. The V and J genes are TRBV19 and TRBJ1-4; unclear D gene. The germline V gene encodes CDR1 LNHDA and CDR2 SQIVND (reference sequence). V was clipped by 2 bases and J by 8 bases, with 9 bases between them. The CDR3 spans 13 residues. As DNA, the CDR3 is TGTGCCAGTAGTATACAGGCGGACGAAAAACTGTTTTTT. Translated: CASSIQADEKLFF.

This clonotype was seen a few times. The V call is TRBV5-1, the J call TRBJ2-7, with D perhaps given as TRBD1 or TRBD2 (5 bases each). The V end was cut by 4 bases, the J end by 1 base, with 18 bases between. Germline V CDR1 and CDR2: SGHRS, YFSETQ. The CDR3 contains 16 residues. As DNA, the CDR3 is TGCGCCAGCAGCAAAGCCTTCCGGGACGGATCCTACGAGCAGTACTTC. It is translated as CASSKAFRDGSYEQYF.

This clonotype was counted many times. This sequence joins TRBV20-1 and TRBJ2-7; D is uncertain. The CDR3 spans 11 residues. CDR1 and CDR2 (germline): DFQATT, SNEGSKA (reference sequence). Trimming took off 6 bases at V and 3 bases at J, with 9 bases between the two ends. CDR3 in amino acids: CSAGPDYEQYF. CDR3 bases: TGCAGTGCAGGACCCGACTACGAGCAGTACTTC.

This clonotype was picked up many times. The chain joins TRBV6-1 to TRBJ2-2; TRBD2 is a possible D gene (5 bases). Trimming stripped 6 bases from V and 5 bases from J, with 13 bases between. Germline CDR1 MNHNS, CDR2 SASEGT. The CDR3 spans 14 residues. Here the CDR3 reads CASSALGGTGELFF. The CDR3 region has the DNA TGTGCCAGCAGCGCCCTAGGAGGTACCGGGGAGCTGTTTTTT.

Regarding this clonotype: Being one base from a much bigger clone, this may be a read error. The V and J genes are TRBV15 and TRBJ2-7, with unresolved D. The CDR3 has 14 amino acids. The V end was cut by 0 bases, the J end by 5 bases, with 11 bases between. CDR1 is LNHNV, CDR2 YYDKDF, per germline (reference sequence). This CDR3 reads CATSRDRATHEQYF. Written as DNA, the CDR3 is TGTGCCACCAGCAGAGATCGCGCAACACACGAGCAGTACTTC.

This clonotype turned up a few times. The chain is built from TRBV7-9 and TRBJ2-3, with TRBD1 matching over 7 bases. Per germline, CDR1 SEHNR and CDR2 FQNEAQ (reference sequence). This CDR3 contains 16 residues. The V gene end was trimmed by 5 bases and the J gene end by 8 bases; junction bases not matched to a gene: 16. This CDR3 is CASSGDGTVGIGTQYF. The CDR3 nucleotides read TGTGCCAGCAGCGGAGACGGGACAGTGGGTATCGGTACGCAGTATTTT.

This clonotype was seen repeatedly, ten times or more. The V and J genes are TRBV5-1 and TRBJ2-7; D gene uncertain. The germline V gene has CDR1 SGHRS and CDR2 YFSETQ. CDR3 length: 12 residues. Trimming took off 5 bases at V and 4 bases at J, with 10 bases between the two ends. CDR3 sequence (DNA): TGCGCCAGCAGTGACTCCCAATACGAGCAGTACTTC. It is translated as CASSDSQYEQYF.

Ten or more counts support this clonotype. The V and J genes are TRBV5-6 and TRBJ2-7, with D uncertain. Trimming removed 0 bases from V and 3 bases from J, with 7 bases in between. The CDR3 has 13 residues. CDR1 is SGHDT and CDR2 is YYEEEE in the germline V gene. The CDR3 region is CASSLGQIYEQYF. CDR3 bases: TGTGCCAGCAGCTTGGGGCAGATCTACGAGCAGTACTTC.

V and J are TRBV6-5 and TRBJ1-1; the D gene is possibly TRBD1 (5 bases). This CDR3 region has 15 residues. The V end was cut by 2 bases, the J end by 0 bases, with 10 bases between. Germline CDR1 MNHEY, CDR2 SVGAGI. Written as DNA, the CDR3 is TGTGCCAGCAGTTACGGGGCAGCCCTGAACACTGAAGCTTTCTTT. Translation: CASSYGAALNTEAFF.

Many counts were recorded for this clonotype. The genes are TRBV5-1 and TRBJ2-3; TRBD2 matches at 14 bases. The CDR3 totals 15 residues. V shed 4 bases and J 4 bases; nucleotides not matched to a gene: 2. CDR1 SGHRS and CDR2 YFSETQ come from the germline V gene. The CDR3 sequence is CASSVGLAGADTQYF. CDR3 DNA sequence: TGCGCCAGCAGCGTGGGACTAGCGGGAGCAGATACGCAGTATTTT.

The table lists this clonotype with many counts. This chain joins TRBV6-1 and TRBJ2-2; D is uncertain. The germline V and J ends were trimmed by 5 bases and 0 bases, with 10 bases remaining between them. The CDR3 runs to 15 residues. CDR1 is MNHNS and CDR2 is SASEGT in the germline V gene. In DNA form, the CDR3 reads TGTGCCAGCAGTCCTCAGGACGCGAACACCGGGGAGCTGTTTTTT. This encodes CASSPQDANTGELFF.

V gene TRBV3-1 combines with J gene TRBJ2-3; 7 bases line up with TRBD2. The CDR3 contains 15 residues. The V and J ends lost 3 bases and 2 bases, in that order; junction bases with no gene match: 5. Per germline, CDR1 LGHDT and CDR2 YNNKEL (reference sequence). CDR3 DNA sequence: TGTGCCAGCAGCCACCGAAGCGGGGTCACAGATACGCAGTATTTT. Translation gives CASSHRSGVTDTQYF.

This clonotype showed up many times. This chain connects TRBV20-1 to TRBJ2-7, with no clear D. The ends were cut back, 6 bases at V and 3 bases at J, with 0 bases in the middle. The CDR3 covers 8 residues. The germline V gene encodes CDR1 DFQATT and CDR2 SNEGSKA (reference sequence). The CDR3 DNA reads as TGCAGTGCCTACGAGCAGTACTTC. Its protein product is CSAYEQYF.

This clonotype was seen only a few times. The chain employs TRBV7-9 and TRBJ2-2; the D is unclear. The CDR3 extends over 13 amino acids. In germline, CDR1 is SEHNR, CDR2 FQNEAQ (reference sequence). The V gene lost 8 bases and the J gene lost 5 bases, with 12 bases spanning the gap. The CDR3 loop is CASHRFNTGELFF. DNA for the CDR3: TGTGCCAGCCACCGTTTTAATACCGGGGAGCTGTTTTTT.

This clonotype has only a few counts. V usage is TRBV12-3 or TRBV12-4 and J usage is TRBJ1-2, with D maybe TRBD1 (6 bases). This CDR3 has 17 amino acids. V was pared by 1 base and J by 0 bases, with 15 bases between. CDR3 protein: CASSLEPAGTSNYGYTF. The CDR3 DNA sequence: TGTGCCAGCAGTTTAGAGCCCGCCGGGACATCTAACTATGGCTACACCTTC.

This clonotype has at least ten counts. The V call is TRBV9, the J call TRBJ1-2; 7 bases line up with TRBD1. The CDR3 loop spans 14 amino acids. CDR1 SGDLS and CDR2 YYNGEE come from the germline V gene. V lost 4 bases to trimming and J lost 4 bases; unmatched junction nucleotides: 7. CDR3 sequence reads: CASSRRDSLYGYTF. The DNA for the CDR3 is TGTGCCAGCAGCAGACGGGACAGCCTCTATGGCTACACCTTC.

This clonotype was counted at least ten times. The chain combines TRBV12-3 or TRBV12-4 with TRBJ2-7, with D tentatively TRBD2 (6 bases). The length of the CDR3 is 14 residues. V was trimmed by 2 bases and J by 0 bases, leaving 8 bases between them. The CDR3 DNA is TGTGCCAGCAGTTTAATGGGACTCTCCTACGAGCAGTACTTC. It codes for CASSLMGLSYEQYF.

This clonotype was detected many times. The chain joins TRBV12-3 or TRBV12-4 to TRBJ2-2; D tentatively reads TRBD1 or TRBD2 (5 bases each). V lost 5 bases and J 3 bases, leaving 13 bases between the germline ends. This CDR3 contains 15 residues. The CDR3 bases are TGTGCCAGCAGTCTAACCGGGGCCGACACCGGGGAGCTGTTTTTT. As protein: CASSLTGADTGELFF.